The sequence of this TCR beta chain was determined in a study of T-cell reconstitution after alpha-beta-depleted transplantation in children. Study-wide results and limits: Newly generated T cells supplied most T-cell counts and diversity one year post-transplant. Some patients showed high day-60 TCRbeta diversity, which derived from surviving recipient T cells and thymic progenitors. Several hundred expanded graft clones reportedly were the source of alpha-beta T cells about two months after transplant.

Germline lookup yields CDR1 ENHRY and CDR2 SYGVKD. Trimming shortened V by 4 bases and J by 5 bases, and 8 bases separated the two germline ends. The CDR3 contains 12 residues. Unique molecular identifiers tagged the TCRbeta library. TCRdb fed the PCR reads into MiXCR, producing one record per CDR3 protein. The sample has approximately 500,000 distinct CDR3 sequences; more than 20% are singletons. This clonotype was recorded a few times. Its antigen remains unidentified. The TCR originated in a boy under two years old with Wiskott-Aldrich syndrome, due to receive a stem cell transplant. The source material was PBMCs, sampled before TCRalphabeta/CD19-depleted stem cell transplant. The J gene is TRBJ1-2, the V gene TRBV10-3; no reliable D call. The CDR3: CAISGQPYGYTF. CDR3 DNA: TGTGCCATCAGTGGGCAACCATATGGCTACACCTTC.